This TCR beta chain was sequenced during a study of T cell clonality in common variable immunodeficiency. Study-wide points: Links between repertoire features and CVID complications were heterogeneity-limited. Fewer deletions and N-nucleotide insertions were reportedly seen in common variable immunodeficiency TCR beta sequences.

This clone was seen at least ten times. The target antigen is unknown. Patients and controls were mostly of Caucasian heritage. Generated by immunoSEQ multiplex PCR, the TCRdb table keeps only in-frame clones and is missing some. The sample is made up of roughly 40,000 clones, none counted only once. This clonotype was obtained from a person aged 18 to 69 in good health. The sequencing sample was made of peripheral blood mononuclear cells.

CDR3 region: CASSLVGTSGRYEQYF. The DNA read from the CDR3 is TGTGCCAGCAGTTTAGTGGGGACTAGCGGAAGATACGAG. The rearrangement uses TRBV27 and TRBJ2-7; 11 positions match TRBD2. The read terminates 3 residues ahead of where the CDR3 ends, so the germline J gene completes it. The ends lost 2 bases at V and 4 bases at J; junction bases unmatched: 7. The CDR3 totals 16 residues. The germline V gene encodes CDR1 MNHEY and CDR2 SMNVEV (reference sequence).